This T cell receptor beta chain was identified in a study of cytomegalovirus exposure and HLA in healthy donors. Findings and caveats of the study: Rates of TCR association differed by HLA locus in a later analysis, with DRB1 highest and HLA-C lowest.

Researchers ran the PCR with 60 Vbeta and 13 Jbeta primers. Sequencing was performed with immunoSEQ multiplex PCR; in TCRdb, only in-frame clones are kept and a portion is missing. Altogether 150,000 to 200,000 clones are present, roughly 77% being singletons, with the ten largest covering roughly 8.2%. This CDR3 comprises 17 residues. Germline V gene data show CDR1 as SGHRS and CDR2 as YFSETQ. Trimming stripped 0 bases from V and 7 bases from J, with 22 bases between. With respect to this clone: Its antigen remains unknown.

The sample comprised PBMCs. This rearrangement joins TRBV5-1 to TRBJ1-2; unclear D gene. The origin of this receptor is a woman aged 40 to 50 in good health and CMV-seropositive. CDR3: CASSLDPGSPGSGGYTF. In nucleotides, the CDR3 is TGCGCCAGCAGCTTGGACCCCGGCTCGCCAGGAAGCGGTGGCTACACCTTC.